The rows below give T cell receptor beta chains drawn from one sample of a study of cytomegalovirus exposure and HLA in healthy donors. The protocol was immunoSEQ multiplex PCR, while the TCRdb copy is restricted to in-frame clones and leaves out a portion. The data show roughly 140,000 clones, approximately 80% seen once. Sequencing input: PBMCs. All receptors come from a female donor in good health and CMV-seronegative. The CDR3 runs from the conserved cysteine through the conserved F or W. The order of the fields is V gene, J gene, CDR3 protein.

TRBV7-9,TRBJ1-2,CASSLQGGRGYTF
TRBV15,TRBJ2-2,CATSWGQGNTGELFF
TRBV28,TRBJ1-1,CASSMFSGGTTEAFF
TRBV19,TRBJ2-7,CASSIFLSATYEQYF
TRBV7-2,TRBJ2-1,CASSFGGARRNEQFF
TRBV4-3,TRBJ2-1,CASSQDRVANEQFF
TRBV5-4,TRBJ1-2,CASSFQGVSRGYTF
TRBV10-3,TRBJ1-1,CASRDSWVTEAFF
TRBV10-3,TRBJ1-5,CAITSGTNQPQHF
TRBV30,.,CAWSVGGPGNSYEQYF
TRBV19,TRBJ2-5,CASSLSNWETQYF
TRBV5-6,TRBJ2-7,CASSGGSYRTSYEQYF
TRBV7-9,TRBJ1-1,CASSLNTLNTEAFF
TRBV5-4,TRBJ2-3,CASSIGGPRKDTQYF
TRBV5-6,TRBJ2-2,CASSLGQSNTGELFF
TRBV6-5,TRBJ1-4,CASSLTGNEGELFF
TRBV19,TRBJ2-7,CASSLAGMGYEQYF
TRBV5-5,TRBJ2-1,CASSLVEGAYEQFF
TRBV11-3,TRBJ1-1,CASSLGPPGNTEAFF
TRBV14,TRBJ2-7,CASSPRAGGYEQYF
TRBV21-1,TRBJ2-1,CASSKALSSPTGGKVIRDEQFF
TRBV29-1,TRBJ1-1,CSTRQGNTEAFF
TRBV15,TRBJ1-4,CATSRDKGTIQGEKLFF
TRBV19,TRBJ1-1,CASSMVATEAFF